Sequencing of this T cell receptor beta chain was carried out in a study of beta chain features in type 1 diabetes. Overall study results and limits: The naive, central memory and Treg TCRB repertoires of patients appeared to be more similar to one another than those of healthy donors. Moderately but significantly shorter TCRB CDR3s were found in Type 1 diabetes patients in all four CD4+ subsets.

This clone was seen more than once but under ten times. Its antigen is unknown. Since all of the isolated RNA was reverse transcribed, expressed TCRB transcripts were what got sequenced. Repertoires were generated with immunoSEQ multiplex PCR, while TCRdb's copy carries only in-frame clones and drops some. In the table there are roughly 290,000 clones, about 15% of which are singletons. The CDR3 totals 14 residues. Unmatched junction bases numbered 1, after V lost 1 base and J lost 4 bases. CDR1 is SGHTA, CDR2 FQGNSA, per germline. The chain has TRBV7-2 and TRBJ2-5; the match to TRBD1 covers 9 bases. This TCR derives from a man aged 18 to 29 with type 1 diabetes. What was sequenced was naive CD4+ T cells from blood. Written as DNA, the CDR3 is TGTGCCAGCAGCTTAGACAGGGGGCGAGAGACCCAGTACTTC. This codes for CASSLDRGRETQYF.